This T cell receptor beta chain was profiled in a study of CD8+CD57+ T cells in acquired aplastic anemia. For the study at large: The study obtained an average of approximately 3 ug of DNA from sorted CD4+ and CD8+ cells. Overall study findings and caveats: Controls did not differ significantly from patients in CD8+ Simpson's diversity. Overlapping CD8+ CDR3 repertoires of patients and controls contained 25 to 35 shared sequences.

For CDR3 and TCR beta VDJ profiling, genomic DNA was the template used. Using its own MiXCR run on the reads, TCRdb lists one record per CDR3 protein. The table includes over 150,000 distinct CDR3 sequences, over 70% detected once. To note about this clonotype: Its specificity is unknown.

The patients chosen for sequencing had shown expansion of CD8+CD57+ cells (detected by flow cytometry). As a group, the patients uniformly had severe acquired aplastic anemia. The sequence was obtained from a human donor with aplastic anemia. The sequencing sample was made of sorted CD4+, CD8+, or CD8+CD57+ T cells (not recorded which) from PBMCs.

DNA of the CDR3: TGTGCCAGCAGCTTGGGACTTCTGGGGGAGCTGTTTTTT. Protein: CASSLGLLGELFF. The chain employs TRBV7-8 and TRBJ2-2; TRBD2 might be the D (6 bases). The CDR3 is 13 residues long. Germline lookup yields CDR1 SGHVS and CDR2 FQNEAQ. V was pared by 3 bases and J by 8 bases, with 10 bases between.